This record covers a single T cell receptor beta chain. Its antigen remains unknown. In the naive CD8 group, cells lacked CD45RO and were positively selected for CCR7, so terminally differentiated effector memory CD45RA+ cells were left out. The data belong to a study of shared clonotypes between healthy human individuals. Study-wide results and limits: Non-shared clonotypes displayed generation probabilities falling below those of clonotypes present in all four donors.

Methods used by the authors: Filtering was not the same, since immunoSEQ gave junction-only sequences without quality scores. Here immunoSEQ multiplex PCR was the method, and the copy in TCRdb shows in-frame clones only, minus some. V, J and clone size are taken as reported in that table, and D and trimming were inferred from the DNA itself. This sample has around 1.9 million clones, with 90% to 95% found just once. The V gene's germline CDR1 is MNHEY and CDR2 SMNVEV (reference sequence). V was pared by 5 bases and J by 0 bases, with 8 bases of the junction left unmatched. This CDR3 has 16 amino acids.

V usage is TRBV27 and J usage is TRBJ2-3, with 7 bases fitting TRBD1. The material sequenced was naive CD8+ T cells from PBMCs. This TCR came from a man aged 18-30 years in good health. Some clones in this sample may be carry-over from other donors' samples. The CDR3 here is CASSLPGQDSTDTQYF. The CDR3 DNA is TGTGCCAGCAGTCTACCAGGACAGGATAGCACAGATACGCAGTATTTT.